Below are 13 T cell receptor beta chains sequenced from a single sample in a study of blood T cells in healthy people across ages. It was with a sample-barcoded 5' primer and a J-beta primer mix that a second PCR of about 7 to 12 cycles was run. TCRdb reanalysed the 5' RACE reads using MiXCR and keeps one entry per CDR3 protein. The data contain approximately 780,000 distinct CDR3 sequences, approximately 24% of them singletons. Another study also made use of these data, one on T cells of mothers and their children.

Material for sequencing was blood. The origin of the receptors is a boy younger than 18 in good health.

This clonotype was seen a few times. The chain links TRBV20-1 to TRBJ2-1; D is uncertain. The J call may be in error: the DNA end matches TRBJ2-5 better. CDR1 DFQATT and CDR2 SNEGSKA come from the germline V gene (reference sequence). The CDR3 has 11 amino acids. The CDR3 region has the DNA TGCAGTGCTAGATATTCGGAGACCCAGTACTTC. Translating gives CSARYSETQYF.

The sample holds one count of this clonotype. The V call is TRBV14, the J call TRBJ2-3; 7 nucleotides line up with TRBD2. Trimming took 1 base from V and 2 from J; bases not matched to a gene: 9. The CDR3 is made up of 17 amino acids. Germline V gives CDR1 SGHDN, CDR2 FVKESK. The CDR3 protein is CASSQGASSGPTDTQYF. Written as DNA, the CDR3 is TGTGCCAGCAGCCAAGGCGCTTCTAGCGGCCCCACAGATACGCAGTATTTT.

The J gene is TRBJ2-1, the V gene TRBV7-2, with D perhaps being TRBD1 or TRBD2 (6 bases each). Germline assignment: CDR1 SGHTA and CDR2 FQGNSA. V lost 2 bases, J lost 10 bases, and 12 bases lay in between. The CDR3 is 13 residues long. CDR3 in amino acids: CASSLWGALEQFF. The CDR3 region has the DNA TGTGCCAGCAGCTTATGGGGGGCGCTGGAGCAGTTCTTC.

The J gene is TRBJ2-3, the V gene TRBV6-1; 13 positions match TRBD2. Germline V CDR1 and CDR2: MNHNS, SASEGT. This CDR3 spans 16 amino acids. Losses at the gene ends were 7 bases for V and 5 bases for J; bases not matched to a gene: 9. CDR3 loop: CASTPQGLAGIDTQYF. DNA of the CDR3: TGTGCCAGCACACCTCAGGGACTAGCGGGGATAGATACGCAGTATTTT.

The chain uses TRBV20-1 and TRBJ2-7; TRBD1 agrees at 7 bases. The CDR3 contains 13 residues. The trim removed 6 bases at V and 3 bases at J, leaving 8 bases unmatched. Germline-derived CDR1 and CDR2 are DFQATT and SNEGSKA (reference sequence). As DNA, the CDR3 is TGCAGTGCCACGGGGACAGCAGGCTACGAGCAGTACTTC. Its protein product is CSATGTAGYEQYF.

This clonotype turned up a few times. This sequence joins TRBV9 and TRBJ2-7, with 8 bases fitting TRBD1. CDR1 and CDR2 (germline): SGDLS, YYNGEE. The CDR3 totals 15 residues. After removal of 0 bases from V and 3 bases from J, the junction contained 5 bases not matched to a gene. CDR3: CASSVGPTGGYEQYF. CDR3 coding DNA: TGTGCCAGCAGCGTAGGACCCACAGGGGGCTACGAGCAGTACTTC.

This chain joins TRBV20-1 and TRBJ2-4; 7 bases line up with TRBD2. After removal of 6 bases from V and 0 bases from J, the junction contained 8 bases not matched to a gene. The CDR3 loop spans 15 amino acids. Germline CDR1 reads DFQATT; CDR2 reads SNEGSKA (reference sequence). CDR3 loop: CSATGGFLAKNIQYF. CDR3 nucleotide sequence: TGCAGTGCCACGGGGGGTTTTCTAGCCAAAAACATTCAGTACTTC.

V gene TRBV7-9 combines with J gene TRBJ2-7; D gene ambiguous. The CDR3 totals 12 residues. V lost 8 bases and J lost 3, with 11 bases in between. Germline values: CDR1 SEHNR, CDR2 FQNEAQ (reference sequence). CDR3 in amino acids: CASGPGIYEQYF. The CDR3 DNA reads as TGTGCCAGCGGCCCAGGAATCTACGAGCAGTACTTC.

This clonotype was counted between two and nine times. The chain employs TRBV2 and TRBJ1-2, with unresolved D. This CDR3 is built from 13 residues. Germline assignment: CDR1 SNHLY and CDR2 FYNNEI. V lost 2 bases, J lost 6 bases, and 10 bases lay in between. The CDR3 protein is CASSETGSNGYTF. For the CDR3, the DNA is TGTGCCAGCAGTGAAACCGGGTCGAATGGCTACACCTTC.

A few counts support this clonotype. This chain connects TRBV12-5 to TRBJ2-5, with D maybe TRBD2 (5 bases). V dropped 3 bases and J dropped 2 bases, with 10 bases sitting between them. CDR3 size: 14 residues. Per the germline V gene, CDR1 is LGHNT and CDR2 is FRNRAP. The CDR3: CASGFGNLQETQYF. CDR3 nucleotides: TGTGCTAGTGGTTTCGGGAATCTACAAGAGACCCAGTACTTC.

This clonotype was found a few times. V and J are TRBV29-1 and TRBJ1-1, with D unclear. The CDR3 spans 11 residues. Trimming removed 6 bases at V and 1 base at J, with 6 bases between. The germline V gene encodes CDR1 SQVTM and CDR2 ANQGSEA. DNA of the CDR3: TGCAGCGTACGATGGAACACTGAAGCTTTCTTT. It is translated as CSVRWNTEAFF. The whole variable domain, filled in from reference TRBV29-1 and TRBJ1-1, reads SAVISQKPSRDICQRGTSLTIQCQVDSQVTMMFWYRQQPGQSLTLIATANQGSEATYESGFVIDKFPISRPNLTFSTLTVSNMSPEDSSIYLCSVRWNTEAFFGQGTRLTVV.

There are a few counts of this clonotype. This chain connects TRBV7-2 to TRBJ2-7, with 9 nucleotides matching TRBD2. This CDR3 spans 16 amino acids. Germline V gene data show CDR1 as SGHTA and CDR2 as FQGNSA. Trimming took 1 base from V and 2 from J; bases not matched to a gene: 6. CDR3: CASSLVGAGGPYEQYF. In nucleotides, the CDR3 is TGTGCCAGCAGCTTAGTTGGAGCGGGGGGCCCCTACGAGCAGTACTTC.

The J gene is TRBJ1-3, the V gene TRBV28, with D possibly matching TRBD1 (5 bases). Trimming stripped 6 bases from V and 2 bases from J, with 17 bases between. The CDR3 sequence is 16 residues long. The V gene's germline CDR1 is MDHEN and CDR2 SYDVKM. The CDR3 loop is CASSSERGVTGNTIYF. CDR3 nucleotide sequence: TGTGCCAGCAGCTCCGAAAGGGGCGTCACTGGAAACACCATATATTTT. Combining the CDR3 with reference TRBV28 and TRBJ1-3 gives the whole variable domain DVKVTQSSRYLVKRTGEKVFLECVQDMDHENMFWYRQDPGLGLRLIYFSYDVKMKEKGDIPEGYSVSREKKERFSLILESASTNQTSMYLCASSSERGVTGNTIYFGEGSWLTVV.